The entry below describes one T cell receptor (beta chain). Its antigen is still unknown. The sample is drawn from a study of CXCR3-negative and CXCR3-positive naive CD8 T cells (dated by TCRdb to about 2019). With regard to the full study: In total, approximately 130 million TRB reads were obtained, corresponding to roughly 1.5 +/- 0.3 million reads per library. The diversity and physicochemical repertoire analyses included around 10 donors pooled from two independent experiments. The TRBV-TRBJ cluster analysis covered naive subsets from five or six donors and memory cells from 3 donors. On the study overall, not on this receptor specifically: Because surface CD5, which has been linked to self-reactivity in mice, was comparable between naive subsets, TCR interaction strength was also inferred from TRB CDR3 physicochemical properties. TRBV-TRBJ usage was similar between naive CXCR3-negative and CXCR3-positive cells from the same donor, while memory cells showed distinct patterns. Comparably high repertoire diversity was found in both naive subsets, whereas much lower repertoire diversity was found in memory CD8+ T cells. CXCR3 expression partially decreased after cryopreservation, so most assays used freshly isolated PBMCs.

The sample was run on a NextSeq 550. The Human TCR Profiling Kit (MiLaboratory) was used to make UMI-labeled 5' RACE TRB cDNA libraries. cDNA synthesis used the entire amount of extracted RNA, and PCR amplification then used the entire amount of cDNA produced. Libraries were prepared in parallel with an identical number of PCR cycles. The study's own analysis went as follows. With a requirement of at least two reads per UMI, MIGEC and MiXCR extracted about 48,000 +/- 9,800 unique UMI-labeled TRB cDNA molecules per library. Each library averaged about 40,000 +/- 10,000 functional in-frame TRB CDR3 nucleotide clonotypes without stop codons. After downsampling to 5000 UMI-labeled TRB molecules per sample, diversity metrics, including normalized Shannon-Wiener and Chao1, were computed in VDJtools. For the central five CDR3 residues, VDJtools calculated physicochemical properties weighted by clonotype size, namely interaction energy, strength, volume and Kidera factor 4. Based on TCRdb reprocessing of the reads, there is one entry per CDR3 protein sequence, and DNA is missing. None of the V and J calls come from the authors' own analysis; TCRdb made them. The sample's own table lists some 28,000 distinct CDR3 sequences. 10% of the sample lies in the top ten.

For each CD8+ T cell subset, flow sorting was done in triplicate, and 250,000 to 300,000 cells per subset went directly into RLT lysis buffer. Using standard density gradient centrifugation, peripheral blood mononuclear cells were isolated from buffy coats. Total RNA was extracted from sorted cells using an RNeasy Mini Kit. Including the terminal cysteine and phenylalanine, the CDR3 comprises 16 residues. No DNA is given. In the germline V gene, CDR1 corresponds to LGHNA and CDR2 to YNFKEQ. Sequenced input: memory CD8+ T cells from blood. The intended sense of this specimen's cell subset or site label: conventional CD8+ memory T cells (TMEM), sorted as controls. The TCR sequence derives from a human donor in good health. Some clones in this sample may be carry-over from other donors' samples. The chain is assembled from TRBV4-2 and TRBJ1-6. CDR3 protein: CASSQVYGTTNSPLHF.